These T cell receptor beta chains were read from a single sample in a study of OX40 agonist ivuxolimab in advanced cancers. Profiling relied on immunoSEQ multiplex PCR, and the TCRdb table lists in-frame clones only, not all of them. The sample lists some 97,000 clones; 75% to 95% were seen once. The sequences come from CD4+ or CD8+ T cells sorted from blood, collected in a trial of the OX40 agonist ivuxolimab. These receptors were taken from an adult with an advanced solid tumor such as melanoma, head and neck, liver or kidney cancer. Each CDR3 is given with its conserved first and last residue. A D gene is named only where the DNA matches it firmly. Rows may omit the clone size; those that give it use once, few, many or a size class.

d_gene: .
abundance: .
j_gene: TRBJ2-3
v_gene: TRBV27
CDR3nt: TGTGCCAGCAAGCCGAGGAGCACAGATACGCAGTATTTT
CDR3aa: CASKPRSTDTQYF

d_gene: .
abundance: once
j_gene: TRBJ2-5
v_gene: TRBV6-1
CDR3nt: TGTGCCATAAGCGGAGGTTTCACTCAAGAGACCCAGTACTTC
CDR3aa: CAISGGFTQETQYF

d_gene: .
abundance: .
j_gene: TRBJ2-7
v_gene: TRBV11-2
CDR3nt: TGTGCCAGCAGCTTATTCGGCGGGTACTACGAGCAGTACTTC
CDR3aa: CASSLFGGYYEQYF

d_gene: .
abundance: .
j_gene: TRBJ2-1
v_gene: TRBV20-1
CDR3nt: TGCAGTGCTAGCCCGACGTCGTTGCAGTTCTTC
CDR3aa: CSASPTSLQFF

d_gene: TRBD2
abundance: once
j_gene: TRBJ2-7
v_gene: TRBV4-3
CDR3nt: TGCGCCAGCAGCCAAGATATACTAGCGGGGGCCCACCGACACTACGAGCAGTACTTC
CDR3aa: CASSQDILAGAHRHYEQYF

d_gene: .
abundance: .
j_gene: TRBJ1-2
v_gene: TRBV19
CDR3nt: TGTGCCAGTAGTATAGATTTGGGACTTTCGCGGGGCTACACCTTC
CDR3aa: CASSIDLGLSRGYTF

d_gene: .
abundance: .
j_gene: TRBJ2-7
v_gene: TRBV6-1
CDR3nt: TGTGCCAGCAGTGAAGCACCATCCACGGGGGTTGGTTCCCACGAGCAGTACTTC
CDR3aa: CASSEAPSTGVGSHEQYF

d_gene: TRBD2
abundance: .
j_gene: TRBJ2-5
v_gene: TRBV6-6
CDR3nt: TGTGCCAGCAGCAAAACTAGCGGGAGAGAGACCCAGTACTTC
CDR3aa: CASSKTSGRETQYF

d_gene: .
abundance: .
j_gene: TRBJ1-5
v_gene: TRBV19
CDR3nt: TGTGCCAGTAGTAGGGGGATTTATAGCAATCAGCCCCAGCATTTT
CDR3aa: CASSRGIYSNQPQHF

d_gene: TRBD2
abundance: .
j_gene: TRBJ2-7
v_gene: TRBV19
CDR3nt: TGTGCCAGTAGTATCTCTAGCGGGAGGGACTACGAGCAGTACTTC
CDR3aa: CASSISSGRDYEQYF

d_gene: TRBD2
abundance: .
j_gene: TRBJ2-1
v_gene: TRBV6-6
CDR3nt: TGTGCCAGCAGTTACGGAGCGGGAGGGTACGGTGAGCAGTTCTTC
CDR3aa: CASSYGAGGYGEQFF

d_gene: TRBD1
abundance: .
j_gene: TRBJ2-2
v_gene: TRBV28
CDR3nt: TGTGCCAGCAGCCGTCCAGGGGGCCGGGGCACCGGGGAGCTGTTTTTT
CDR3aa: CASSRPGGRGTGELFF

d_gene: .
abundance: .
j_gene: TRBJ1-5
v_gene: TRBV7-2
CDR3nt: TGTGCCAGCAGCTTAGGTTCTGGACCGAGTAGCAATCAGCCCCAGCATTTT
CDR3aa: CASSLGSGPSSNQPQHF

d_gene: .
abundance: .
j_gene: TRBJ1-4
v_gene: TRBV7-2
CDR3nt: TGTGCCAGCAGCTTAAATATGGGGGAAAAACTGTTTTTT
CDR3aa: CASSLNMGEKLFF

d_gene: TRBD1
abundance: .
j_gene: TRBJ2-5
v_gene: TRBV7-2
CDR3nt: TGTGCCAGCAGCCGGGACAGGACCCGGAGGGGAGAGACCCAGTACTTC
CDR3aa: CASSRDRTRRGETQYF

d_gene: .
abundance: once
j_gene: TRBJ2-7
v_gene: TRBV7-9
CDR3nt: TGTGCCAGCAGCTTCGGAACGGACTCCTACGAGCAGTACTTC
CDR3aa: CASSFGTDSYEQYF

d_gene: .
abundance: .
j_gene: TRBJ2-3
v_gene: TRBV7-7
CDR3nt: TGTGCCAGCAGCTTAGAGGCGAGCACAGATACGCAGTATTTT
CDR3aa: CASSLEASTDTQYF

d_gene: TRBD2
abundance: .
j_gene: TRBJ2-5
v_gene: TRBV5-5
CDR3nt: TGTGCCAGCAGCGCGGGACTAGCGGGAGGAGAGACCCAGTACTTC
CDR3aa: CASSAGLAGGETQYF

d_gene: TRBD2
abundance: once
j_gene: TRBJ2-7
v_gene: TRBV25-1
CDR3nt: TGTGCCAGCAGTGAATACACTAGCGGGAGCTACGAGCAGTACTTC
CDR3aa: CASSEYTSGSYEQYF

d_gene: .
abundance: .
j_gene: TRBJ2-7
v_gene: TRBV7-2
CDR3nt: TGTGCCAGCAGCTTAGGCCCCGGGAACGGCGAGCAGTACTTC
CDR3aa: CASSLGPGNGEQYF

d_gene: TRBD1
abundance: .
j_gene: TRBJ1-2
v_gene: TRBV28
CDR3nt: TGTGCCAGCAAGCCGGGACAGTACCTATTCTATGGCTACACCTTC
CDR3aa: CASKPGQYLFYGYTF

d_gene: .
abundance: .
j_gene: TRBJ2-1
v_gene: TRBV7-2
CDR3nt: TGTGCCAGCAGCCCGTCGCGGGGTAGCTCCTACAATGAGCAGTTCTTC
CDR3aa: CASSPSRGSSYNEQFF

d_gene: .
abundance: .
j_gene: TRBJ2-7
v_gene: TRBV27
CDR3nt: TGTGCCAGCAGTTTATCGTCACGGACCTACGAGCAGTACTTC
CDR3aa: CASSLSSRTYEQYF

d_gene: .
abundance: once
j_gene: TRBJ2-7
v_gene: TRBV7-2
CDR3nt: TGTGCCAGCAGCCCCGGGACCGTCAGCTCCTACGAGCAGTACTTC
CDR3aa: CASSPGTVSSYEQYF

d_gene: .
abundance: .
j_gene: TRBJ1-4
v_gene: TRBV6-5
CDR3nt: TGTGCCGTAGGTGGGCCAGCAACTAATGAAAAACTGTTTTTT
CDR3aa: CAVGGPATNEKLFF

d_gene: .
abundance: .
j_gene: TRBJ2-1
v_gene: TRBV10-3
CDR3nt: TGTGCCATCAGTTCAAGGGGGGACAATGAGCAGTTCTTC
CDR3aa: CAISSRGDNEQFF

d_gene: .
abundance: .
j_gene: TRBJ2-7
v_gene: TRBV2
CDR3nt: TGTGCCAGCAGAGAGAGGACGGAGACTCCCTACGAGCAGTACTTC
CDR3aa: CASRERTETPYEQYF

d_gene: .
abundance: .
j_gene: TRBJ1-1
v_gene: TRBV6-1
CDR3nt: TGTGCCAGCAGTTCTCATGAGAACACTGAAGCTTTCTTT
CDR3aa: CASSSHENTEAFF

d_gene: TRBD2
abundance: .
j_gene: TRBJ2-1
v_gene: TRBV19
CDR3nt: TGTGCCAGTAGTATAGGGGGACTAGCGGGAGGGAGTAATGAGCAGTTCTTC
CDR3aa: CASSIGGLAGGSNEQFF

d_gene: .
abundance: .
j_gene: TRBJ2-2
v_gene: TRBV5-1
CDR3nt: TGCGCCAGCAGCTTGACTCTCAACACCGGGGAGCTGTTTTTT
CDR3aa: CASSLTLNTGELFF

d_gene: .
abundance: .
j_gene: TRBJ2-2
v_gene: TRBV4-1
CDR3nt: TGCGCCAGCAGCCAAGATTTAAGACTATACACCGGGGAGCTGTTTTTT
CDR3aa: CASSQDLRLYTGELFF

d_gene: .
abundance: once
j_gene: TRBJ2-5
v_gene: TRBV5-1
CDR3nt: TGCGCCAGCAGCCGCTCTAGCGATCAAGAGACCCAGTACTTC
CDR3aa: CASSRSSDQETQYF

d_gene: .
abundance: .
j_gene: TRBJ2-7
v_gene: TRBV5-5
CDR3nt: TGTGCCAGCAGCTTGGTGGGCTCGACCTACGAGCAGTACTTC
CDR3aa: CASSLVGSTYEQYF

d_gene: .
abundance: .
j_gene: TRBJ1-1
v_gene: TRBV7-3
CDR3nt: TGTGCCAGCAGCCGACAGACCAACACTGAAGCTTTCTTT
CDR3aa: CASSRQTNTEAFF

d_gene: TRBD1
abundance: .
j_gene: TRBJ1-2
v_gene: TRBV28
CDR3nt: TGTGCCAGCACGACTCAGGGGGCGCCGGGCTATGGCTACACCTTC
CDR3aa: CASTTQGAPGYGYTF

d_gene: .
abundance: .
j_gene: TRBJ2-1
v_gene: TRBV18
CDR3nt: TGTGCCAGCTCAACAGGGACTAACAATGAGCAGTTCTTC
CDR3aa: CASSTGTNNEQFF

d_gene: TRBD1
abundance: .
j_gene: TRBJ1-2
v_gene: TRBV25-1
CDR3nt: TGTGCCAGCAGTGGTCAGACAGGGGGTACTTATGGCTACACCTTC
CDR3aa: CASSGQTGGTYGYTF

d_gene: .
abundance: .
j_gene: TRBJ2-7
v_gene: TRBV28
CDR3nt: TGTGCCAGCAGTAGGTTGACAGTGGGACGAAGCGAGCAGTACTTC
CDR3aa: CASSRLTVGRSEQYF

d_gene: .
abundance: .
j_gene: TRBJ1-4
v_gene: TRBV6-6
CDR3nt: TGTGCCAGCAGTTACTCTCCAGACAGTGAAAAACTGTTTTTT
CDR3aa: CASSYSPDSEKLFF

d_gene: .
abundance: .
j_gene: TRBJ2-1
v_gene: TRBV19
CDR3nt: TGTGCCAGTGGCCTGCGGGCGGGCTACAATGAGCAGTTCTTC
CDR3aa: CASGLRAGYNEQFF

d_gene: .
abundance: .
j_gene: TRBJ1-2
v_gene: TRBV29-1
CDR3nt: TGCAGCGTTGCTCAAGGAGGGGACTATGGCTACACCTTC
CDR3aa: CSVAQGGDYGYTF